This TCR beta chain was sequenced in a study of T cell responses to AZD1222 COVID-19 vaccine. The data were produced by immunoSEQ multiplex PCR, yet TCRdb's version contains in-frame clones alone and is incomplete. This sample yields about 140,000 clones, of which roughly 93% are seen a single time; about a tenth belongs to the top ten. Study conclusions and caveats: Nearly half of unique spike-specific TCRs reportedly avoided B.1.351 and B.1.1.7 mutated regions.

This CDR3 contains 15 residues. Trimming took 3 bases from V and 2 from J, leaving 14 bases between them. CDR1 is MNHEY and CDR2 is SMNVEV in the germline V gene (reference sequence). Notes on this clone: Its antigen is as yet unknown.

This clonotype originated in an adult who received the AZD1222 COVID-19 vaccine. The sequenced sample was peripheral blood, obtained 28 days after the second AZD1222 dose. V usage is TRBV27 and J usage is TRBJ2-7; D gene unclear. The CDR3 reads CASSLGPPTAYEQYF. DNA of the CDR3: TGTGCCAGCAGTTTGGGCCCTCCCACCGCCTACGAGCAGTACTTC.